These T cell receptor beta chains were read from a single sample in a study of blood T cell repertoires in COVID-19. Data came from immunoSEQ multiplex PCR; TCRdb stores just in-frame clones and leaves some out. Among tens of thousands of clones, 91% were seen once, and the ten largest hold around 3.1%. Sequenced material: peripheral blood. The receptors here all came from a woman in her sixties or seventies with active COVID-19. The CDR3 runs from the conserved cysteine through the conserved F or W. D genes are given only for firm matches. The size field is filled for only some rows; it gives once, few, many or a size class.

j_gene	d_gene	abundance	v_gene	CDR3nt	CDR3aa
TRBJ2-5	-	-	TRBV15	TGTGCCACCGGACTGACAACACAAGAGACCCAGTACTTC	CATGLTTQETQYF
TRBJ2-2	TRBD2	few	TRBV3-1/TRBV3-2	TGTGCCAGCAGCCACACCGGGACTACAAACACCGGGGAGCTGTTTTTT	CASSHTGTTNTGELFF
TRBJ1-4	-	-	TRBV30	TGTGCCTGGGCGGACAGCCCAGGTGAAAAACTGTTTTTT	CAWADSPGEKLFF
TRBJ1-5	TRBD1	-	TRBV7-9	TGTGCCAGCAGCCCAGACAGGGTGGGAAACCAGCCCCAGCATTTT	CASSPDRVGNQPQHF
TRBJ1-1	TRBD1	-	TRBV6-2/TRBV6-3	TGTGCCAGCAGTTACCAGGGGGGGAACACTGAAGCTTTCTTT	CASSYQGGNTEAFF
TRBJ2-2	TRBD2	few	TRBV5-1	TGCGCCAGCAGCCCCGGGACTAGTGGCACCGGGGAGCTGTTTTTT	CASSPGTSGTGELFF
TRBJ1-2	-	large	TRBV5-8	TGTGCCAGCAGCCTCCGCGGGGCCGGAGTGGGCTACACCTTC	CASSLRGAGVGYTF
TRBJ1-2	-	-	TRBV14	TGTGCCAGCAGCCCCGGGGGGGATGGCTACACCTTC	CASSPGGDGYTF
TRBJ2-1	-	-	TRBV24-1	TGTGCCACCAGTGATTCCGAATCTAGACCATACAATGAGCAGTTCTTC	CATSDSESRPYNEQFF
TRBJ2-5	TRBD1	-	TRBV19	TGTGCCAGTAGCGGAACCGGGACAGAGGAGACCCAGTACTTC	CASSGTGTEETQYF
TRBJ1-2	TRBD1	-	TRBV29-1	TGCAGCGCCCCGCGGGCAGGGGGCCACTATGGCTACACCTTC	CSAPRAGGHYGYTF
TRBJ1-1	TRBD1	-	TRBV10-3	TGTGCCATTCAGGGGGGAGGATCCATGAACACTGAAGCTTTCTTT	CAIQGGGSMNTEAFF
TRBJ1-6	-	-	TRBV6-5	TGTGCCAGCAGTTACAGGCGACTACTCCATTCACCCCTCCACTTT	CASSYRRLLHSPLHF
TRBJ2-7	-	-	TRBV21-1	TGTGCCAGCAGCAAGGAGAGGACTCCGTACTTC	CASSKERTPYF
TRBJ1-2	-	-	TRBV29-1	TGCAGCGGGGGAAACAAAATGGACTATGGCTACACCTTC	CSGGNKMDYGYTF
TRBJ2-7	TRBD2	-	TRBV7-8	TGTGCCAGCAGCTTAGGACTAGCGGGGACCTACGAGCAGTACTTC	CASSLGLAGTYEQYF
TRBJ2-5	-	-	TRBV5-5	TGTGCCAGCAGCGGCCAAGGACTTCCATCAGAGACCCAGTACTTC	CASSGQGLPSETQYF
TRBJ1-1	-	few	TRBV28	TGTGCCAGCAGTCCCCTAACAGGAAGGAACACTGAAGCTTTCTTT	CASSPLTGRNTEAFF
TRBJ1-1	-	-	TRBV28	TGTGCCAGCAGTTTACCAGGCATGAACACTGAAGCTTTCTTT	CASSLPGMNTEAFF
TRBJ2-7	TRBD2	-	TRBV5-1	TGCGCCAGCAGTTTTCAAACACTAGCGCACTACGAGCAGTACTTC	CASSFQTLAHYEQYF
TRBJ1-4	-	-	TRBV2	TGTGCCAGCAGTAACGCGGGTAATGAAAAACTGTTTTTT	CASSNAGNEKLFF
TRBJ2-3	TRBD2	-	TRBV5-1	TGCGCCAGCAGCTATACGCTAGCGGGAGAAACAGATACGCAGTATTTT	CASSYTLAGETDTQYF
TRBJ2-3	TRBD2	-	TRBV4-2	TGTGCCAGCAGCCATGACCCCGGGACTAGATCAACAGATACGCAGTATTTT	CASSHDPGTRSTDTQYF
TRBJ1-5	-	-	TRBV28	TGTGCCAGCAGCGCGCTAGGGGGTAGCAATCAGCCCCAGCATTTT	CASSALGGSNQPQHF
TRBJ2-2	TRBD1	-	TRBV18	TGTGCCAGCTCACCGAGGGGGCTAACCGGGGAGCTGTTTTTT	CASSPRGLTGELFF
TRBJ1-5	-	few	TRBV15	TGTGCCACCAGCGGATCCTCAGGGCAGCGTCAGCCCCAGCATTTT	CATSGSSGQRQPQHF
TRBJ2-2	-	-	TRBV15	TGTGCCACCAGACCAGGAGTGGGGAGGGGGGAGCTGTTTTTT	CATRPGVGRGELFF
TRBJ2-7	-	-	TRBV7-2	TGTGCCAGCAGCCCATATACCACAGGGGAGCAGTACTTC	CASSPYTTGEQYF
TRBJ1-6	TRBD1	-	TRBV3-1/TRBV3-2	TGTGCCAGCACTCTGGACAGGGGTGCTAATTCACCCCTCCACTTT	CASTLDRGANSPLHF
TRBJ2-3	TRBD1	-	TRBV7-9	TGTGCCAGCAGCTCGGACAGGGGGCGCATGGCGCAGTATTTT	CASSSDRGRMAQYF
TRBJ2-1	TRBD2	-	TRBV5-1	TGCGCCAGCAGCCCGGGAAGGACTAGCGACTATGAGCAGTTCTTC	CASSPGRTSDYEQFF
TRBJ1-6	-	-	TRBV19	TGTGCCAGTAGGGGGACTCTTAATTCACCCCTCCACTTT	CASRGTLNSPLHF
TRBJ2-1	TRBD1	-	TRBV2	TGTGCCAGCAGTGAGGAGGCCAGGGGGGAGCAGTTCTTC	CASSEEARGEQFF
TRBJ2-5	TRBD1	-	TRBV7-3	TGTGCCAGCAGCTTAACCAGGGGGGAGACCCAGTACTTC	CASSLTRGETQYF
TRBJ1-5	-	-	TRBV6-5	TGTGCCAGCACTCGACAGTCAGGGGTAGGTCAGCCCCAGCATTTT	CASTRQSGVGQPQHF
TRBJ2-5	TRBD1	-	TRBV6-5	TGTGCCAGCAGTTGGGACAGGGCTCGGGAGACCCAGTACTTC	CASSWDRARETQYF
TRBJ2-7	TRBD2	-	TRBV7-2	TGTGCCAGCAGCTCCGGACTAGCGGGCGAGCAGTACTTC	CASSSGLAGEQYF
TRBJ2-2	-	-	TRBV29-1	TGCAGCGGGGCCCTCTCCCTTGGCGGGGAGCTGTTTTTT	CSGALSLGGELFF
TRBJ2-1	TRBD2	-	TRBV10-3	TGTGCCATCAGTGATCTAGCGGGAATAAATGAGCAGTTCTTC	CAISDLAGINEQFF
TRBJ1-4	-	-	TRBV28	TGTGCCAGCAGACCGGTCCCAACTAATGAAAAACTGTTTTTT	CASRPVPTNEKLFF
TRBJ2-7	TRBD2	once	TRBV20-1	TGCAGTGCTAGTAACGCGGGAGGGTCCGACGAGCAGTACTTC	CSASNAGGSDEQYF
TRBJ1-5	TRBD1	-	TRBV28	TGTGCCAGCAGTACTGACAGGGGGCTCGTTCAGCCCCAGCATTTT	CASSTDRGLVQPQHF
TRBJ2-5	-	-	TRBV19	TGTGCCAGTAGTATTGGCAGGGGAGCAAAGACCCAGTACTTC	CASSIGRGAKTQYF
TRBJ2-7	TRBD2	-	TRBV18	TGTGCCAGCTCAGCCAGCCCCCCGGGAGGTTACGAGCAGTACTTC	CASSASPPGGYEQYF
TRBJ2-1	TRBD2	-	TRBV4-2	TGTGCCAGCAGCCAAGCCCCGGGACTAGTGGGCAATGAGCAGTTCTTC	CASSQAPGLVGNEQFF
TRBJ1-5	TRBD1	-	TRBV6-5	TGTGCCAGCAGGCCGGGACAGGCTGGGCAGCCCCAGCATTTT	CASRPGQAGQPQHF